This T cell receptor (beta chain) was observed in a study of chemoradiotherapy in HPV16-positive cancers. General study results and limits: During treatment, candidate HPV-specific clones and E7-related motifs expanded in tumor.

As concerns this clone: Its antigen is unidentified.

Method: immunoSEQ multiplex PCR; TCRdb's copy keeps in-frame clones and lacks some. The table records approximately 13,000 clones, about 81% of them present only once. CDR1 and CDR2 from the germline V gene are SGHTA and FQGTGA. V lost 3 bases and J 1 base, leaving 6 bases between the germline ends. The CDR3 has 13 residues. The receptor was isolated from a human donor with HPV-associated anogenital cancer. The chain is built from TRBV7-3 and TRBJ1-1, with D uncertain. Collection of the sample occurred from a patient who underwent chemoradiotherapy. The CDR3, as DNA: TGTGCCAGCAGCTTCGGAAAGAACACTGAAGCTTTCTTT. Amino acids: CASSFGKNTEAFF. The full variable domain, rest sourced from reference TRBV7-3 and TRBJ1-1, is GAGVSQTPSNKVTEKGKYVELRCDPISGHTALYWYRQSLGQGPEFLIYFQGTGAADDSGLPNDRFFAVRPEGSVSTLKIQRTERGDSAVYLCASSFGKNTEAFFGQGTRLTVV.